A selection of T cell receptor beta chains follows, all from one sample in a study of blood T cell repertoires in COVID-19. Clones were read by immunoSEQ multiplex PCR, and TCRdb kept only the in-frame ones, dropping some. The table has around 67,000 clones, about 87% seen once. The specimen sequenced was peripheral blood. The receptors come from a man aged 50-60 years with active COVID-19. Both conserved end residues are part of each CDR3. D genes are given only for firm matches. The size field is filled for only some rows; it gives once, few, many or a size class.

V gene	clone size	J gene	D gene	CDR3 protein	CDR3 DNA
TRBV7-9	-	TRBJ2-7	-	CASRWYTGGSSYEQYF	TGTGCCAGCAGATGGTACACCGGGGGAAGCTCCTACGAGCAGTACTTC
TRBV9	once	TRBJ1-4	-	CASSVAGTNEKLFF	TGTGCCAGCAGCGTAGCAGGGACTAATGAAAAACTGTTTTTT
TRBV29-1	-	TRBJ1-6	-	CSVRQGNNSPLHF	TGCAGCGTTCGTCAGGGCAATAATTCACCCCTCCACTTT
TRBV19	-	TRBJ1-1	TRBD1	CASIRTGPLRTEAFF	TGTGCCAGTATACGGACAGGGCCCTTGCGCACTGAAGCTTTCTTT
TRBV11-3	-	TRBJ1-2	-	CASSGDRRGGYTF	TGTGCCAGCAGCGGGGACCGTCGGGGGGGCTACACCTTC
TRBV19	-	TRBJ1-1	-	CASRNREASTEAFF	TGTGCCAGTAGAAACCGGGAAGCGAGCACTGAAGCTTTCTTT
TRBV4-3	-	TRBJ2-2	-	CASSRGANTGELFF	TGCGCCAGCAGCCGGGGGGCGAACACCGGGGAGCTGTTTTTT
TRBV6-2/TRBV6-3	-	TRBJ2-7	TRBD1	CASSFPGQGAREQYF	TGTGCCAGCAGTTTCCCGGGACAGGGGGCGCGGGAGCAGTACTTC
TRBV6-6	few	TRBJ1-5	TRBD1	CASSPGDRVTLWGDQPQHF	TGTGCCAGCAGTCCCGGGGACAGGGTTACTCTGTGGGGCGATCAGCCCCAGCATTTT
TRBV5-6	few	TRBJ1-5	-	CASSRTGLDQPQHF	TGTGCCAGCAGTCGTACAGGGTTGGATCAGCCCCAGCATTTT
TRBV7-9	-	TRBJ2-2	TRBD1	CASGFRGSTGELFF	TGTGCCAGCGGGTTCAGGGGGTCGACCGGGGAGCTGTTTTTT
TRBV18	-	TRBJ1-2	TRBD1	CASASGTGGYSSGYTF	TGTGCCAGCGCCTCCGGGACAGGGGGTTACTCTTCTGGCTACACCTTC
TRBV10-1	few	TRBJ1-1	TRBD1	CASSGHGQGKAEAFF	TGCGCCAGCAGTGGCCATGGACAGGGAAAGGCTGAAGCTTTCTTT
TRBV5-1	-	TRBJ2-3	-	CASSLSLISGGSGGTDTQYF	TGCGCCAGCAGCTTGAGCTTGATTTCGGGCGGGTCCGGAGGCACAGATACGCAGTATTTT
TRBV5-6	-	TRBJ2-3	TRBD2	CASSPGGFNTQYF	TGTGCCAGCAGCCCGGGAGGATTTAATACGCAGTATTTT
TRBV7-3	-	TRBJ2-3	-	CASSPNTDTQYF	TGTGCCAGCAGCCCAAATACAGATACGCAGTATTTT
TRBV18	-	TRBJ1-5	-	CASSPGGGALQPQHF	TGTGCCAGCTCACCGGGGGGAGGGGCACTTCAGCCCCAGCATTTT
TRBV9	-	TRBJ2-2	-	CASSVGWTAPTGELFF	TGTGCCAGCAGCGTAGGTTGGACTGCCCCGACCGGGGAGCTGTTTTTT
TRBV9	-	TRBJ2-1	TRBD2	CASSVAGGRASYNEQFF	TGTGCCAGCAGCGTAGCTGGCGGGAGGGCTTCCTACAATGAGCAGTTCTTC
TRBV11-3	-	TRBJ2-2	-	CASSLAGWSTGELFF	TGTGCCAGCAGCTTGGCAGGGTGGAGCACCGGGGAGCTGTTTTTT
TRBV5-6	-	TRBJ1-1	TRBD1	CASSFLRQGIYTEAFF	TGTGCCAGCAGCTTTTTACGACAGGGTATCTACACTGAAGCTTTCTTT
TRBV11-2	-	TRBJ1-1	-	CASILRGKNTEAFF	TGTGCCAGCATCCTTAGAGGCAAGAACACTGAAGCTTTCTTT
TRBV10-3	-	TRBJ2-4	-	CAISESVNAGGTKNIQYF	TGTGCCATCAGTGAGTCGGTTAACGCCGGAGGAACCAAAAACATTCAGTACTTC
TRBV9	-	TRBJ1-2	TRBD1	CASSSRTGDGYTF	TGTGCCAGCAGCTCCCGGACAGGAGATGGCTACACCTTC
TRBV6-1	-	TRBJ2-7	-	CASSEGGRTYEQYF	TGTGCCAGCAGTGAGGGAGGCAGGACTTACGAGCAGTACTTC
TRBV5-1	-	TRBJ2-2	TRBD2	CASSAGLAGGPVTGELFF	TGCGCCAGCAGCGCCGGACTAGCGGGAGGCCCCGTGACCGGGGAGCTGTTTTTT
TRBV2	once	TRBJ1-6	TRBD1	CASRVQGGAYNSPLHF	TGTGCCAGCCGCGTTCAGGGGGGCGCCTATAATTCACCCCTCCACTTT
TRBV28	-	TRBJ1-1	-	CASSFGTMNTEAFF	TGTGCCAGCAGTTTCGGGACAATGAACACTGAAGCTTTCTTT
TRBV7-3	-	TRBJ1-1	-	CASSLTGSTEAFF	TGTGCCAGCAGCCTTACAGGGAGCACTGAAGCTTTCTTT
TRBV10-1	-	TRBJ2-3	-	CASSDRSITGADTQYF	TGCGCCAGCAGTGACCGAAGCATAACGGGAGCAGATACGCAGTATTTT
TRBV11-2	-	TRBJ2-1	-	CASSLSGDSYNEQFF	TGTGCCAGCAGCTTATCCGGAGATTCCTACAATGAGCAGTTCTTC
TRBV6-4	-	TRBJ1-1	-	CASSAAPGNTEAFF	TGTGCCAGCAGTGCCGCTCCAGGGAACACTGAAGCTTTCTTT
TRBV28	-	TRBJ1-2	TRBD1	CASSTQGDYGYTF	TGTGCCAGCAGCACACAGGGGGACTATGGCTACACCTTC
TRBV3-1/TRBV3-2	-	TRBJ1-3	TRBD1	CASNYRGGANTIYF	TGTGCCAGCAACTACAGGGGAGGTGCAAACACCATATATTTT
TRBV9	few	TRBJ2-3	TRBD2	CASSVDLAGGTDTQYF	TGTGCCAGCAGCGTAGATCTAGCGGGAGGCACAGATACGCAGTATTTT
TRBV10-1	-	TRBJ2-1	-	CASSRGDISYNEQFF	TGCGCCAGCAGCCGGGGGGACATCTCCTACAATGAGCAGTTCTTC
TRBV3-1/TRBV3-2	few	TRBJ1-2	-	CASSQGTTGYTF	TGTGCCAGCAGCCAAGGGACTACTGGCTACACCTTC
TRBV5-5	-	TRBJ2-1	-	CASSYRVGAGEQFF	TGTGCCAGCAGCTACAGGGTCGGGGCAGGTGAGCAGTTCTTC
TRBV6-5	-	TRBJ2-7	TRBD1	CASRGGGPDRGALSF	TGTGCCAGCAGGGGCGGGGGCCCGGACAGGGGAGCTTTGAGCTTC
TRBV7-3	once	TRBJ2-3	-	CASSRTISGADTQYF	TGTGCCAGCAGCCGGACTATTAGTGGGGCAGATACGCAGTATTTT
TRBV30	-	TRBJ2-5	-	CAWSVGAVETQYF	TGTGCCTGGAGTGTGGGAGCGGTCGAGACCCAGTACTTC
TRBV16	-	TRBJ1-2	TRBD1	CASSQSGTGGAFGYTF	TGTGCCAGCAGCCAATCGGGGACAGGGGGCGCGTTTGGCTACACCTTC